This entry is about one TCR beta chain. No cognate antigen has been identified for it. The record has no base qualities; no much larger clone is one base away. The library was produced with the immunoSEQ multiplex PCR assay. For most patients, genomic DNA was isolated with the Qiagen DNeasy Blood and Tissue Kit and sent frozen to Adaptive Biotechnologies for TCR sequencing. For most patients, genomic DNA was subjected to high-throughput TCR-beta CDR3 sequencing by Adaptive Biotechnologies. From the authors' description of their analysis: TCR sequencing data were retrieved from Adaptive's ImmunoSEQ software for around 19 patients, whereas three other patients were processed with MiXCR and VDJtools. CD4 versus CD8 sorting errors were corrected by removing sequences found in both subsets at a frequency ratio below 5:1. Because the origin of CDR3 nucleotide sequences shared between donor and recipient could not be assigned, those sequences were removed. Alloreactive clones required at least 2-fold expansion over unstimulated cells and minimum CFSE-low frequency of 0.002% (template counts) or 0.001% (read counts). Clones were considered mappable if detected in sequenced pre-transplant spleen, lymph node, or MLR CFSE-low populations of the donor or recipient. Cumulative frequency of alloreactive clones was calculated as a percentage of all sequences weighted by copy number. TCRdb took over this immuneACCESS table, retaining in-frame rearrangements with V and J assigned. Such tables are incomplete; in checked studies, under half of the missing clones stem from an unresolved V gene, and the remainder is unexplained. V and J calls and clone size follow that table, whereas D and trimming were derived from the DNA. Within this sample are around 110,000 clones, with less than 95% of them counted one time only. Approximately 0.18% of the sample is in the top ten clones.

What this sample's time point label stands for: cells obtained before transplantation from donor or recipient. CD3+CD4+ and CD3+CD8+ populations were FACS-sorted from unstimulated pre-transplant donor and recipient cells taken from spleen or lymph nodes. The data originate from a study of graft-versus-host responses after intestinal transplantation (dated by TCRdb to the early 2020s). As for the study more broadly: The transplants that recipients got were multivisceral, liver-intestinal, or isolated intestinal. Every recipient was given anti-thymocyte globulin induction, followed by roughly 3 years of maintenance tacrolimus and steroids. After intestinal transplantation, graft-versus-host and host-versus-graft alloreactive T cell clones were followed in the graft, circulation and bone marrow using bulk TCR-beta CDR3 sequencing. To identify alloreactive clones, pre-transplant mixed lymphocyte reaction products were sequenced and then compared with unstimulated pre-transplant donor and recipient T cells. The cohort enrolled 24 intestinal transplant recipients including one retransplant, and a few patients lacking pretransplant specimens were excluded. A peak of at least 4% donor T cells among recipient peripheral blood mononuclear cells was the definition used for donor T cell macrochimerism. Rather than being sequenced by the commercial service, samples from a few later patients were sequenced in-house on an Illumina MiSeq and processed with MiXCR.

The paper's findings and limits, for the study overall: Early after transplant, peak levels of circulating GvH clones were associated with declines in HvG clones. GvH clones were detected in recipient bone marrow, and some of these GvH clones were observed earlier in ileal mucosa or blood, consistent with an intestinal mucosal origin. In patients with donor T cell macrochimerism, the allografts had high GvH to HvG T cell clonal ratios. Conclusions were limited by the relatively low number and heterogeneity of intestinal transplant patients.

Per the germline V gene (reference sequence), LNHDA is the CDR1 and SQIVND is the CDR2. Relative to germline, V is missing 2 bases and J is missing 3 bases, with 12 bases of the junction outside any gene match. Including the terminal cysteine and phenylalanine, the CDR3 comprises 17 residues. Of the read, only the CDR3 DNA is kept; its 51 bases are in frame from base 1. The specimen comprised unstimulated CD4+ T cells sorted from spleen or lymph node cells, sampled before intestinal transplant. The TCR sequence derives from a human donor who received an intestinal transplant. Recombination joined TRBV19 with TRBJ1-1; 7 bases in the middle match TRBD1. For the CDR3, the sequence is CASSIWAGGSIYTEAFF. The sequence in DNA is TGTGCCAGTAGTATATGGGCAGGGGGATCCATCTACACTGAAGCTTTCTTT.